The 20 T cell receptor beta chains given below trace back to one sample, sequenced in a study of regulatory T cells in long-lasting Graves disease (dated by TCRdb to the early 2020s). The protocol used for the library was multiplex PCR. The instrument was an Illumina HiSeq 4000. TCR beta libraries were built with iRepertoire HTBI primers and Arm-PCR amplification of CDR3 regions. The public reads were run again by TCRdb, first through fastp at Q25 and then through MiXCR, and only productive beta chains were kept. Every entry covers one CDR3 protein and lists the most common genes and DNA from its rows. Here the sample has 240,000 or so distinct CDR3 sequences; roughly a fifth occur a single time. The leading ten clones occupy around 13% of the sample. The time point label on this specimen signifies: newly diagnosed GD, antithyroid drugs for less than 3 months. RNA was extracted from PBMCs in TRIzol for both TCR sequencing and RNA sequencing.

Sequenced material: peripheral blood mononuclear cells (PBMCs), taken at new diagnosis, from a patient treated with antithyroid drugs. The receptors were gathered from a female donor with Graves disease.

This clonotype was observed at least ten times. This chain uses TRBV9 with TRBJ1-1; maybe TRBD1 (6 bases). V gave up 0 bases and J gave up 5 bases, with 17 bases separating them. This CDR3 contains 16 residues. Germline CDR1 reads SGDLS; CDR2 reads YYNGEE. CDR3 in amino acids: CASSVGIGGDWTEAFF. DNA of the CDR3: TGTGCCAGCAGCGTAGGAATAGGGGGGGATTGGACTGAAGCTTTCTTT. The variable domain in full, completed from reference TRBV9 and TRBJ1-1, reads DSGVTQTPKHLITATGQRVTLRCSPRSGDLSVYWYQQSLDQGLQFLIQYYNGEERAKGNILERFSAQQFPDLHSELNLSSLELGDSALYFCASSVGIGGDWTEAFFGQGTRLTVV.

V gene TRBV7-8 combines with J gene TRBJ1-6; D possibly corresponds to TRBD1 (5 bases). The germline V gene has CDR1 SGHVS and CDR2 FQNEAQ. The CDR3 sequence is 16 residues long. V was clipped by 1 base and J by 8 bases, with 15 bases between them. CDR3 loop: CASSLGVGRVHSPLHF. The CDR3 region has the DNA TGTGCCAGCAGCTTAGGGGTGGGCAGGGTTCATTCACCCCTCCACTTT.

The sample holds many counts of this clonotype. The DNA of the CDR3 is TGTGCCAGCACCCCCTGGGCGGTTAGCGGCTACGAGCAGTACTTC. The encoded protein is CASTPWAVSGYEQYF. The gene calls are TRBV28 and TRBJ2-7, with D tentatively TRBD2 (6 bases). The V gene's germline CDR1 is MDHEN and CDR2 SYDVKM. The CDR3 loop spans 15 amino acids. The V end was cut by 7 bases, the J end by 3 bases, with 19 bases between.

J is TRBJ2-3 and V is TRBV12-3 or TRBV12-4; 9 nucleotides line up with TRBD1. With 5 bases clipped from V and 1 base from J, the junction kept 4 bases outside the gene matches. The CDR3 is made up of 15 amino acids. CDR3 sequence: CASSPTGGRTDTQYF. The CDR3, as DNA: TGTGCCAGCAGTCCTACAGGGGGCCGCACAGATACGCAGTATTTT.

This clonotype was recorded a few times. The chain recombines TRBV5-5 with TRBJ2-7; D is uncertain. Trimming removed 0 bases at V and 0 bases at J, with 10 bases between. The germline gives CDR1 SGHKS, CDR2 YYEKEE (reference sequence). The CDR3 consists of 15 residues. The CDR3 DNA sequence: TGTGCCAGCAGCTTGGCCCCGACGGACTCCTACGAGCAGTACTTC. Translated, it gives CASSLAPTDSYEQYF.

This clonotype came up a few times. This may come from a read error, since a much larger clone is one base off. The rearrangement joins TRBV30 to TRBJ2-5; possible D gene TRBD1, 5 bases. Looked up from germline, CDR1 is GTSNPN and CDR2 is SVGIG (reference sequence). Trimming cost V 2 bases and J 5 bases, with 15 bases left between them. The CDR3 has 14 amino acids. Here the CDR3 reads CAWSRSREAETQYF. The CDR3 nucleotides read TGTGCCTGGAGTCGAAGCAGGGAAGCTGAGACCCAGTACTTC.

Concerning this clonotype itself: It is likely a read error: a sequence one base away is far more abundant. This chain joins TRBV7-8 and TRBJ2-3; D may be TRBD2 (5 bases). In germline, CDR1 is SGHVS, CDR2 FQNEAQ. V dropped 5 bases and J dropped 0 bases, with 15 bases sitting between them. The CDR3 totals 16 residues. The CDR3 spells CASSAGVLASTDTQYF. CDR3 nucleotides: TGTGCCAGCAGCGCCGGGGTGTTAGCTAGCACAGATACGCAGTATTTT.

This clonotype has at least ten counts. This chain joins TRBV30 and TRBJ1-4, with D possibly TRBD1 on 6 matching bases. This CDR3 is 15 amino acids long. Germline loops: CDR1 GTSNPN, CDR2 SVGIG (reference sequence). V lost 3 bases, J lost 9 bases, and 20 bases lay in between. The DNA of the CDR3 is TGTGCCTGGAGAACCGGGACATCGAATGGTAAAAAACTGTTTTTT. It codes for CAWRTGTSNGKKLFF.

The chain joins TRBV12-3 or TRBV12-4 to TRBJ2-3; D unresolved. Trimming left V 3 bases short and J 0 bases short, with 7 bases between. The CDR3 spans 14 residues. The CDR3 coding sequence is TGTGCCAGCAGTTTTGCAGGTAGCACAGATACGCAGTATTTT. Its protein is CASSFAGSTDTQYF.

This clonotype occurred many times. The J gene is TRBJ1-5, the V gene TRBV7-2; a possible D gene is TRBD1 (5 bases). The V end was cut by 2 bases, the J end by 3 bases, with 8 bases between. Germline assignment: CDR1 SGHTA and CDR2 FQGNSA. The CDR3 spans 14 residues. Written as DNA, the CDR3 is TGTGCCAGCAGCTTAAACAGGTTCAATCAGCCCCAGCATTTT. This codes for CASSLNRFNQPQHF.

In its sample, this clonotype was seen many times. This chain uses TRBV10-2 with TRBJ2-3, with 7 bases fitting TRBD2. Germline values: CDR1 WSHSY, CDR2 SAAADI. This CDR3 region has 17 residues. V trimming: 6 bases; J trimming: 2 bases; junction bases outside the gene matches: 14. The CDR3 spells CASRRPDEAGDTDTQYF. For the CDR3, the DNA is TGCGCCAGCAGGAGGCCCGATGAGGCGGGGGACACAGATACGCAGTATTTT.

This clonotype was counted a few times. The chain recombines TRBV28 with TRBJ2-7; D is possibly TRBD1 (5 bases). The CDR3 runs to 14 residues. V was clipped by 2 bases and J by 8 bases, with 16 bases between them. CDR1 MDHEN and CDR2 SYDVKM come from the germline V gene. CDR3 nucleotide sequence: TGTGCCAGCAGTTTAATGGACATTGGTGCGCAGCAGTACTTC. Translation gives CASSLMDIGAQQYF.

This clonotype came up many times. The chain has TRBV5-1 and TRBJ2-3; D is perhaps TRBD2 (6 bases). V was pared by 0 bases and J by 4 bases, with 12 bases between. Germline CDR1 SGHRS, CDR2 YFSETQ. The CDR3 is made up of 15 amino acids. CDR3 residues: CASSLGYGGADTQYF. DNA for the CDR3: TGCGCCAGCAGCTTGGGTTACGGCGGGGCAGATACGCAGTATTTT. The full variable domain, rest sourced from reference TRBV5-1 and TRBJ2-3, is KAGVTQTPRYLIKTRGQQVTLSCSPISGHRSVSWYQQTPGQGLQFLFEYFSETQRNKGNFPGRFSGRQFSNSRSEMNVSTLELGDSALYLCASSLGYGGADTQYFGPGTRLTVL.

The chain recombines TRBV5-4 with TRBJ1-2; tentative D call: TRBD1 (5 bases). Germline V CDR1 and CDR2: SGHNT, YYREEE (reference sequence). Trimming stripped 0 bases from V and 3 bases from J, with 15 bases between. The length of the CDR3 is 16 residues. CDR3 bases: TGTGCCAGCAGCTTGGCATGGGGCCCTCTTCACTATGGCTACACCTTC. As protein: CASSLAWGPLHYGYTF.

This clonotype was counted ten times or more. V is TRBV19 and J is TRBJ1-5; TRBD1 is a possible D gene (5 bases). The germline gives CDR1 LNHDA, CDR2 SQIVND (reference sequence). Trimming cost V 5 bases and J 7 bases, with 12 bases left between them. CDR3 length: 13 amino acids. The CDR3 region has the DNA TGTGCCAGTAGTGGGACGTCCCAACAGCCCCAGCATTTT. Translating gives CASSGTSQQPQHF.

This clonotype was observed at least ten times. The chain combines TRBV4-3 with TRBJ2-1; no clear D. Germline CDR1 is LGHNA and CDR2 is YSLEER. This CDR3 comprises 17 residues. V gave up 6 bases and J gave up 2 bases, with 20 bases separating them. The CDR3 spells CASRRTPGPLPYNEQFF. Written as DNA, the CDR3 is TGCGCCAGCAGGCGAACCCCGGGCCCACTCCCCTACAATGAGCAGTTCTTC.

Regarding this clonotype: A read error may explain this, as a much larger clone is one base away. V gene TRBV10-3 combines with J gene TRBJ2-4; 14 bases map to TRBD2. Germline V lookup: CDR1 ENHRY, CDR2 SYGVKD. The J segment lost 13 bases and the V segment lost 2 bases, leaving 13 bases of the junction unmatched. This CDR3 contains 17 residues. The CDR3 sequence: CAISERGTSGSINEQYF. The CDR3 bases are TGTGCCATCAGTGAGCGGGGGACTAGCGGGAGTATCAATGAGCAGTACTTC.

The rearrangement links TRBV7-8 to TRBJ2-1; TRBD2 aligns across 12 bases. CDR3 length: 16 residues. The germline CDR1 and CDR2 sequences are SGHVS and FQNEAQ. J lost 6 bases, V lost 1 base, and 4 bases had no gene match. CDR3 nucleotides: TGTGCCAGCAGCTTAGTTACGGGACTAGCGGGCAATGAGCAGTTCTTC. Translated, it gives CASSLVTGLAGNEQFF.

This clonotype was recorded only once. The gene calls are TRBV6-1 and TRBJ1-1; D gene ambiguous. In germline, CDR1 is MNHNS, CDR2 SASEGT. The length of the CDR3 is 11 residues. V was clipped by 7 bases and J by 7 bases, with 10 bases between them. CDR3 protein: CASTGPREAFF. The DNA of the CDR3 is TGTGCCAGCACCGGACCTCGTGAAGCTTTCTTT.

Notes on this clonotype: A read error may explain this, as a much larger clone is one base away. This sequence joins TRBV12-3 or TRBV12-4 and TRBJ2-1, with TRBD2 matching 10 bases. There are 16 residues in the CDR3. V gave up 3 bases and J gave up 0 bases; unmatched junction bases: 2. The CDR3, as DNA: TGTGCCAGCAGTTTGAGCGGGGGGGTCTCCTACAATGAGCAGTTCTTC. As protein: CASSLSGGVSYNEQFF.